Listed below are T cell receptor beta chains from one sample, sequenced in a study of STAT5B mutations in CD4+ large granular lymphocyte leukemia. Assay used: immunoSEQ multiplex PCR; TCRdb lists only in-frame clones, some missing. Seen here are 440 or so clones, roughly 54% observed once, and the top ten hold approximately 80%. Sequences were obtained from PBMCs. Source of these receptors: a woman aged 70-85 years with CD4+ T-cell large granular lymphocyte leukemia. CDR3s include the opening cysteine and the closing phenylalanine or tryptophan. The order of the fields is V gene, J gene, CDR3 length, D gene, clone size, CDR3 DNA, CDR3 protein. A D gene is named only where the DNA matches it firmly. Expanded clones get a size class; other rows say once, few or many, or leave the size out.

>TRBV6-5|TRBJ2-7|13|-|medium-sized
TGTGCCAGCAGTGAACTGTCGGAGTACGAGCAGTACTTC
CASSELSEYEQYF
>TRBV30|TRBJ2-7|14|-|-
TGTGCCTGGAGTCCACCTGCCTACTACTACGAGCAGTACTTC
CAWSPPAYYYEQYF
>TRBV2|TRBJ1-2|13|-|-
TGTGCCAGCAGTGATGCGGGGGCGGGTGGCTACACCTTC
CASSDAGAGGYTF
>TRBV7-6|TRBJ2-1|17|TRBD2|-
TGTGCCAGCAGCTTAAATGAGCGGGGGACGCCCTACAATGAGCAGTTCTTC
CASSLNERGTPYNEQFF
>TRBV5-1|TRBJ2-6|15|-|-
TGCGCCAGCAGCTTTTCCCCCTCTGGGGCCAACGTCCTGACTTTC
CASSFSPSGANVLTF
>TRBV9|TRBJ2-7|14|-|-
TGTGCCAGCAGCGGCTCTGCGAAGACCTACGAGCAGTACTTC
CASSGSAKTYEQYF
>TRBV4-1|TRBJ1-2|19|-|medium-sized
TGCGCCAGCAGCCAAGATTCATTGCCAGGGTCAGTCGACAACTATGGCTACACCTTC
CASSQDSLPGSVDNYGYTF
>TRBV6-5|TRBJ2-4|12|-|few
TGTGCCAGCAGTTTAGCCGCTGGTATTCAGTACTTC
CASSLAAGIQYF
>TRBV9|TRBJ2-3|14|-|few
TGTGCCAGCAGCCAAGGAGGGGGCGCAGATACGCAGTATTTT
CASSQGGGADTQYF
>TRBV5-4|TRBJ2-1|14|TRBD2|few
TGTGCCAGCAGCTGGGGACTAGCGGGGGGGGAGCAGTTCTTC
CASSWGLAGGEQFF
>TRBV4-1|TRBJ1-6|17|TRBD1|-
TGCGCCAGCAGCCAAGACGGACAGGGGGCATACTTTTCACCCCTCCACTTT
CASSQDGQGAYFSPLHF
>TRBV6-6|TRBJ2-3|15|TRBD2|-
TGTGCCAGCAGTACCCACACTAGCGACTCAGATACGCAGTATTTT
CASSTHTSDSDTQYF
>TRBV5-1|TRBJ2-3|14|TRBD2|-
TGCGCCAGCAGTTCAGGACTAGCGACAGATACGCAGTATTTT
CASSSGLATDTQYF
>TRBV7-2|TRBJ1-4|13|-|few
TGTGCCAGCAGCCTCTGGGTTGGTGAAAAACTGTTTTTT
CASSLWVGEKLFF
>TRBV4-1|TRBJ1-1|13|-|-
TGCGCCAGCAGCCGGGGGGCGAGCACTGAAGCTTTCTTT
CASSRGASTEAFF
>TRBV11-3|TRBJ1-6|15|-|-
TGTGCCAGCAGCTTGAATACGGGATATAATTCACCCCTCCACTTT
CASSLNTGYNSPLHF
>TRBV6-7|TRBJ1-1|14|-|-
TGTGCCAGCAGTTTAAAGCAGGGTTGGACTGAAGCTTTCTTT
CASSLKQGWTEAFF
>TRBV5-1|TRBJ1-1|14|TRBD1|-
TGCGCCAGCAGCTGGACAGGGGGCAACACTGAAGCTTTCTTT
CASSWTGGNTEAFF
>TRBV7-8|TRBJ2-7|14|TRBD2|few
TGTGCCAGCAGCCTACTAGCGGGGGATGGTGAGCAGTACTTC
CASSLLAGDGEQYF
>TRBV5-5|TRBJ2-7|17|TRBD2|-
TGTGCCAGCAGCCCTGGTGGCGGGGGGGCCGTTGTCGGCGAGCAGTACTTC
CASSPGGGGAVVGEQYF
>TRBV11-2|TRBJ2-7|14|-|-
TGTGCCAGCAGCTCCGGGCTACCTGCCTACGAGCAGTACTTC
CASSSGLPAYEQYF
>TRBV28|TRBJ2-5|17|TRBD2|large
TGTGCCAGCAGTCCCTGGACTAGCGGGGGCTCCCGGGAGACCCAGTACTTC
CASSPWTSGGSRETQYF
>TRBV4-2|TRBJ2-3|16|TRBD2|-
TGTGCCAGCAGCTGGGGATCGGGGGGGCGGACAGATACGCAGTATTTT
CASSWGSGGRTDTQYF
>TRBV6-5|TRBJ1-6|13|-|-
TGTGCCAGCAGTGCGACAGGAATCTCACCCCTCCACTTT
CASSATGISPLHF
>TRBV5-4|TRBJ2-3|15|-|-
TGTGCCAGCAGCTTGGCTAGCTCTTTCAGAGATACGCAGTATTTT
CASSLASSFRDTQYF
>TRBV7-6|TRBJ2-3|17|TRBD2|medium-sized
TGTGCCAGCAGCTTATTCAGCGGGGGGATCTTCACAGATACGCAGTATTTT
CASSLFSGGIFTDTQYF
>TRBV13|TRBJ2-3|15|-|large
TGTGCCAGCAGCTTGGCTAGCTCTTTCAGAGATACGCAGTATTTT
CASSLASSFRDTQYF
>TRBV19|TRBJ1-6|14|-|medium-sized
TGTGCCAGTAGTCTATCGACAGGTAATTCACCCCTCCACTTT
CASSLSTGNSPLHF
>TRBV4-3|TRBJ1-3|15|-|-
TGCGCCAGCAGCCAAGGGTCCAGCTCTGGAAACACCATATATTTT
CASSQGSSSGNTIYF
>TRBV5-6|TRBJ2-7|14|-|-
TGTGCCAGCAGCTTTGGACGGAACTCCTACGAGCAGTACTTC
CASSFGRNSYEQYF
>TRBV20-1|TRBJ2-1|11|-|-
TGCAGTGCTAGAGACTACAATGAGCAGTTCTTC
CSARDYNEQFF
>TRBV18|TRBJ2-3|15|-|-
TGTGCCAGCTCACCTGACAGGACCCACACAGATACGCAGTATTTT
CASSPDRTHTDTQYF
>TRBV4-3|TRBJ1-3|18|-|-
TGCGCCAGCAGCCAAGACTTAGACAGCCACTACTCTGGAAACACCATATATTTT
CASSQDLDSHYSGNTIYF
>TRBV7-6|TRBJ1-1|14|TRBD1|-
TGTGCCAGCAGCGTCTTACAGGGGGGGGACGAAGCTTTCTTT
CASSVLQGGDEAFF
>TRBV7-9|TRBJ1-4|16|-|medium-sized
TGTGCCAGCAGCTCCCTGGTCCAACGAGGACGGGCAAAACTGTTTTTT
CASSSLVQRGRAKLFF
>TRBV6-5|TRBJ2-1|15|-|-
TGTGCCAGCAGTTCAACCCTAGGGACTGTGTTTGGGCAGTTCTTC
CASSSTLGTVFGQFF
>TRBV7-2|TRBJ2-1|14|-|once
TGTGCCAGCAGCCTTACCGGGACGAGCAATGAGCAGTTCTTC
CASSLTGTSNEQFF
>TRBV30|TRBJ2-5|14|-|few
TGTGCCTGGAGGGGGAGCCCCCTTCCCGGGACCCAGTACTTC
CAWRGSPLPGTQYF
>TRBV15|TRBJ1-6|16|-|-
TGTGCCACCAGGCGGACAGCGAGCTCCTATAATTCACCCCTCCACTTT
CATRRTASSYNSPLHF
>TRBV29-1|TRBJ2-1|10|-|few
TGCAGCGTGACCCACAATGAGCAGTTCTTC
CSVTHNEQFF
>TRBV29-1|TRBJ1-4|14|-|-
TGCAGCGTCGCTATTGGGACCACTAATGAAAAACTGTTTTTT
CSVAIGTTNEKLFF
>TRBV5-4|TRBJ2-5|16|TRBD1|-
TGTGCCAGCAGCTCTACGGACAGGCCAAACAGGGAGACCCAGTACTTC
CASSSTDRPNRETQYF
>TRBV18|TRBJ2-7|19|TRBD2|few
TGTGCCAGCTCCGACCACGGGTCTAGCGGGGGATATTTCTCCTACGAGCAGTACTTC
CASSDHGSSGGYFSYEQYF
>TRBV15|TRBJ2-2|15|TRBD2|-
TGTGCCACCAGCAGCACTCCACTAGCGGGGGTTCTAGGTTTTTTT
CATSSTPLAGVLGFF
>TRBV19|TRBJ1-5|12|-|few
TGTGCCAGTAGTATAAGGGATCAGCCCCAGCATTTT
CASSIRDQPQHF
>TRBV7-9|TRBJ1-1|16|-|-
TGTGCCAGCACCCCGGTGTCGGGGAGGAGGAAAACTGAAGCTTTCTTT
CASTPVSGRRKTEAFF
>TRBV13|TRBJ2-7|15|-|-
TGTGCCAGCAGCCCCAGGGTTACACTCTCCTACGAGCAGTACTTC
CASSPRVTLSYEQYF
>TRBV5-5|TRBJ2-3|16|TRBD2|-
TGTGCCAGCAGCTGGGGATCGGGGGGGCGGACAGATACGCAGTATTTT
CASSWGSGGRTDTQYF
>TRBV7-2|TRBJ1-2|12|-|-
TGTGCCAGCAGCTTGATAGCATGGGGCTACACCTTC
CASSLIAWGYTF
>TRBV27|TRBJ2-7|15|TRBD1|-
TGTGCCAGCAGTCCCCTACAGGGGGAGACCTACGAGCAGTACTTC
CASSPLQGETYEQYF
>TRBV19|TRBJ1-1|14|TRBD1|large
TGTGCCAGTTCATTGACAGGGATGAACACTGAAGCTTTCTTT
CASSLTGMNTEAFF
>TRBV18|TRBJ1-5|16|-|medium-sized
TGTGCCAGCTCACGGTGGGGGGACGACAGAAGTCAGCCCCAGCATTTT
CASSRWGDDRSQPQHF